The 32 T cell receptor beta chains given below trace back to one sample, sequenced in a study of blood T cell repertoires in COVID-19. The method was immunoSEQ multiplex PCR; TCRdb's version includes in-frame clones alone and lacks a portion of them. The sample lists around 80,000 clones; 70% to 85% were seen once. Sequencing input: peripheral blood. The receptor set was obtained from a man aged 50 or older with active or convalescent COVID-19.

CDR3 loop: CASTLTGLRQPQHF. In DNA form, the CDR3 reads TGTGCCAGCACCCTGACAGGGTTAAGGCAGCCCCAGCATTTT. V and J are TRBV2 and TRBJ1-5; TRBD1 agrees at 7 bases. The V segment lost 7 bases and the J segment 7 bases; nucleotides outside the gene matches: 10. The CDR3 covers 14 residues. CDR1 and CDR2 from the germline V gene are SNHLY and FYNNEI.

As DNA, the CDR3 is TGTGCCAGCAGTTTACCCTATAGCGGGGACTCCTACAATGAGCAGTTCTTC. It codes for CASSLPYSGDSYNEQFF. The chain recombines TRBV27 with TRBJ2-1; TRBD2 aligns across 8 bases. The CDR3 covers 17 residues. Germline V CDR1 and CDR2: MNHEY, SMNVEV (reference sequence). V shed 2 bases and J 0 bases; nucleotides not matched to a gene: 6.

The chain uses TRBV5-4 and TRBJ1-4, with D possibly matching TRBD1 (6 bases). The CDR3 covers 17 residues. Germline lookup yields CDR1 SGHNT and CDR2 YYREEE (reference sequence). Trimming took off 4 bases at V and 5 bases at J, with 21 bases between the two ends. For the CDR3, the DNA is TGTGCCAGCAGCGCCGGCGGCACAGGGAGAGGGAATGAAAAACTGTTTTTT. This sequence encodes CASSAGGTGRGNEKLFF.

The chain recombines TRBV7-9 with TRBJ1-5; 7 positions agree with TRBD1. CDR3 length equals 17 residues. Trimming cost V 1 base and J 0 bases; bases outside gene matches: 6. Per germline, CDR1 SEHNR and CDR2 FQNEAQ (reference sequence). Here the CDR3 DNA reads TGTGCCAGCAGCTTAGGGGACAGCGCTTTTAGCAATCAGCCCCAGCATTTT. Translating gives CASSLGDSAFSNQPQHF.

This chain connects TRBV27 to TRBJ2-1, with 10 bases that match TRBD2. Germline lookup yields CDR1 MNHEY and CDR2 SMNVEV (reference sequence). This CDR3 has 19 amino acids. With V trimmed by 2 bases and J by 0 bases, 10 bases remained unmatched. CDR3 coding DNA: TGTGCCAGCAGTTTAAGGGGTAGCGGGGGGAAGAGCTCCTACAATGAGCAGTTCTTC. Amino acid sequence: CASSLRGSGGKSSYNEQFF.

The chain recombines TRBV5-3 with TRBJ2-1; TRBD1 is a possible D gene (7 bases). TRBV5-3 is recorded as an ORF, its role being uncertain. The CDR3 is made up of 13 amino acids. V was shortened by 10 bases and J by 0 bases, with 11 bases between the two germline ends. DNA of the CDR3: TGTGCCCGACAGGGAGGCTCCTACAATGAGCAGTTCTTC. Protein: CARQGGSYNEQFF.

This clone was seen many times. The genes are TRBV11-2 and TRBJ1-2; TRBD1 might be the D (5 bases). V dropped 2 bases and J dropped 4 bases, with 8 bases sitting between them. CDR1 and CDR2 from the germline V gene are SGHAT and FQNNGV. This CDR3 is built from 13 residues. CDR3 amino acids: CASSLQGSYGYTF. CDR3 DNA sequence: TGTGCCAGCAGCTTACAGGGCAGCTATGGCTACACCTTC. Full variable domain (remainder filled in from reference TRBV11-2 and TRBJ1-2): EAGVAQSPRYKIIEKRQSVAFWCNPISGHATLYWYQQILGQGPKLLIQFQNNGVVDDSQLPKDRFSAERLKGVDSTLKIQPAKLEDSAVYLCASSLQGSYGYTFGSGTRLTVV.

This chain joins TRBV20-1 and TRBJ2-3; 8 bases match TRBD1. The CDR3 consists of 14 residues. V trimming: 3 bases; J trimming: 2 bases; junction bases outside the gene matches: 4. The V gene's germline CDR1 is DFQATT and CDR2 SNEGSKA (reference sequence). The CDR3 is CSASRGQVTDTQYF. The DNA for the CDR3 is TGCAGTGCTAGTCGGGGACAGGTCACAGATACGCAGTATTTT.

The gene calls are TRBV18 and TRBJ1-2; possibly TRBD1 for D (5 bases). This CDR3 has 14 residues. V was pared by 1 base and J by 8 bases, with 14 bases between. Germline V gene sequence: CDR1 KGHSH, CDR2 LQKENI. CDR3 DNA sequence: TGTGCCAGCTCACCACGTAGGGAAGGGGTCGGCTACACCTTC. This gives the protein CASSPRREGVGYTF.

The chain combines TRBV3-1 (or the pseudogene TRBV3-2) with TRBJ2-3; 8 nucleotides line up with TRBD2. With 7 bases clipped from V and 2 bases from J, the junction kept 17 bases outside the gene matches. Germline CDR1 reads LGHDT; CDR2 reads YNNKEL (reference sequence). This CDR3 contains 18 residues. CDR3 amino acids: CASTPVSGGPDYTDTQYF. In DNA form, the CDR3 reads TGTGCCAGCACCCCGGTCAGCGGGGGCCCCGATTACACAGATACGCAGTATTTT.

The CDR3 nucleotides are TGTGCCAGCAGCCCCGTGACAGGATACACTGAAGCTTTCTTT. It specifies CASSPVTGYTEAFF. This chain uses TRBV3-1 (or the pseudogene TRBV3-2) with TRBJ1-1, with a possible D match to TRBD1 (6 bases). V dropped 4 bases and J dropped 3 bases, with 12 bases sitting between them. The length of the CDR3 is 14 residues. Looked up from germline, CDR1 is LGHDT and CDR2 is YNNKEL (reference sequence).

The chain combines TRBV7-2 with TRBJ2-5, with D unresolved. The V gene lost 2 bases and the J gene lost 4 bases, with 14 bases spanning the gap. The CDR3 contains 15 residues. From germline, CDR1 is SGHTA and CDR2 FQGNSA. The CDR3 protein is CASSLSYRPGETQYF. The CDR3, as DNA: TGTGCCAGCAGCTTAAGTTACCGCCCGGGAGAGACCCAGTACTTC.

The CDR3 spells CASSSAGRETQYF. Here the CDR3 DNA reads TGTGCCAGCAGCTCCGCGGGGCGAGAGACCCAGTACTTC. The chain couples TRBV7-9 to TRBJ2-5, with D perhaps matching TRBD2 (6 bases). The CDR3 loop spans 13 amino acids. The V end lost 4 bases, the J end lost 4 bases, and 10 bases lay between the germline ends. Germline assignment: CDR1 SEHNR and CDR2 FQNEAQ (reference sequence).

The rearrangement uses TRBV19 and TRBJ1-2; 9 bases are a match to TRBD1. Germline assignment: CDR1 LNHDA and CDR2 SQIVND (reference sequence). This CDR3 spans 15 amino acids. Trimming took 6 bases from V and 3 from J; bases not matched to a gene: 8. In nucleotides, the CDR3 is TGTGCCAGTAGCTCAACAGGGGGCACCTACTATGGCTACACCTTC. As protein: CASSSTGGTYYGYTF.

The chain uses TRBV30 and TRBJ1-2; a weak D match, TRBD1 (6 bases). This CDR3 has 11 residues. Germline lookup yields CDR1 GTSNPN and CDR2 SVGIG (reference sequence). V lost 7 bases, J lost 8 bases, and 14 bases lay in between. CDR3 in DNA: TGTGCCTCGGACAGAAAGGACGGCTACACCTTC. Its protein is CASDRKDGYTF. Full variable domain (rest looked up from reference TRBV30 and TRBJ1-2): SQTIHQWPATLVQPVGSPLSLECTVEGTSNPNLYWYRQAAGRGLQLLFYSVGIGQISSEVPQNLSASRPQDRQFILSSKKLLLSDSGFYLCASDRKDGYTFGSGTRLTVV.

This clone came up a few times. The rearrangement links TRBV14 to TRBJ1-1; D perhaps matches TRBD1 (6 bases). V was pared by 3 bases and J by 3 bases, with 17 bases between. The CDR3 spans 16 residues. Germline CDR1 SGHDN, CDR2 FVKESK. CDR3 sequence: CASSHPRGGRDTEAFF. CDR3 DNA sequence: TGTGCCAGCAGCCACCCCCGGGGGGGCAGGGACACTGAAGCTTTCTTT.

This chain joins TRBV19 and TRBJ2-1, with D perhaps TRBD1 (6 bases). Germline CDR1 LNHDA, CDR2 SQIVND (reference sequence). This CDR3 region has 16 residues. V lost 3 bases and J lost 0, with 12 bases in between. The DNA of the CDR3 is TGTGCCAGTAGTATCGTCGGACAGACCTCCTACAATGAGCAGTTCTTC. This encodes CASSIVGQTSYNEQFF.

This sequence joins TRBV19 and TRBJ2-1, with 9 nucleotides matching TRBD2. The germline V gene has CDR1 LNHDA and CDR2 SQIVND (reference sequence). CDR3 size: 14 residues. J lost 7 bases, V lost 8 bases, and 9 bases had no gene match. The CDR3 is CASQWGLANNEQFF. CDR3 DNA: TGTGCCAGTCAATGGGGACTAGCTAATAATGAGCAGTTCTTC.

This chain connects TRBV29-1 to TRBJ2-7; 8 nucleotides agree with TRBD2. CDR3 length: 16 residues. Germline-derived CDR1 and CDR2 are SQVTM and ANQGSEA. J was trimmed by 2 bases and V by 5 bases; bases with no gene match: 14. The CDR3 DNA reads as TGCAGCGTTAAACAGGGTTCTAGCGGGCCAACCTACGAGCAGTACTTC. Protein sequence: CSVKQGSSGPTYEQYF.

The rearrangement joins TRBV3-1 (or the pseudogene TRBV3-2) to TRBJ1-6; TRBD1 aligns across 10 bases. This CDR3 has 14 residues. Germline trimming cut 3 bases from V and 10 bases from J; bases unmatched to any gene: 3. Per the germline V gene, CDR1 is LGHDT and CDR2 is YNNKEL (reference sequence). In nucleotides, the CDR3 is TGTGCCAGCAGCCACCGACAGGGGGCCTCACCCCTCCACTTT. Translating gives CASSHRQGASPLHF.

This sequence joins TRBV9 and TRBJ1-5, with 8 bases lining up with TRBD1. With 0 bases clipped from V and 7 bases from J, the junction kept 6 bases outside the gene matches. The CDR3 extends over 15 amino acids. Germline loops: CDR1 SGDLS, CDR2 YYNGEE. The CDR3, as DNA: TGTGCCAGCAGCGTAGGTGGACAGGGCGAACAGCCCCAGCATTTT. It specifies CASSVGGQGEQPQHF.

The chain recombines TRBV18 with TRBJ2-7, with 9 bases identical to TRBD2. The junction had 4 bases not matched to a gene; V was cut back by 4 bases and J by 0 bases. Per germline, CDR1 KGHSH and CDR2 LQKENI. The CDR3 has 15 amino acids. The CDR3 loop is CASSLISGGSYEQYF. CDR3 DNA: TGTGCCAGCTCACTGATTAGCGGGGGCTCCTACGAGCAGTACTTC.

This clone has only a few counts. This chain connects TRBV6-5 to TRBJ2-7; 9 bases align to TRBD1. CDR3 length: 15 amino acids. Germline CDR1 MNHEY, CDR2 SVGAGI. V shed 6 bases and J 4 bases; nucleotides not matched to a gene: 10. Here the CDR3 reads CASRPTGTGLYEQYF. CDR3 coding DNA: TGTGCCAGCAGGCCAACCGGGACAGGGTTATACGAGCAGTACTTC.

The chain carries TRBV6-5 and TRBJ1-5; TRBD1 is a possible D gene (6 bases). The germline gives CDR1 MNHEY, CDR2 SVGAGI. V was clipped by 7 bases and J by 0 bases, with 13 bases between them. CDR3 length: 15 amino acids. CDR3 sequence reads: CASIRGGFSNQPQHF. Here the CDR3 DNA reads TGTGCCAGCATCAGAGGGGGATTTAGCAATCAGCCCCAGCATTTT.

This clone came up many times. The chain employs TRBV24-1 and TRBJ2-2, with D hard to call. Germline V gene data show CDR1 as KGHDR and CDR2 as SFDVKD. V lost 4 bases and J 6 bases, leaving 8 bases between the germline ends. The CDR3 runs 13 residues. The CDR3 DNA sequence: TGTGCCACCAGTGACGTAGAAGCCGGGGAGCTGTTTTTT. Translation gives CATSDVEAGELFF.

The chain combines TRBV10-1 with TRBJ1-5, with 9 bases fitting TRBD1. CDR1 and CDR2 (germline): WNHNN, SYGVQD (reference sequence). V shed 10 bases and J 2 bases; nucleotides not matched to a gene: 12. The CDR3 length is 16 residues. In DNA, the CDR3 is TGCGCCAACTGGGACAGGGTGCCGCCGGGCAATCAGCCCCAGCATTTT. It is translated as CANWDRVPPGNQPQHF.

The J gene is TRBJ2-2, the V gene TRBV7-2, with D hard to call. The CDR3 runs 13 residues. Germline values: CDR1 SGHTA, CDR2 FQGNSA. The germline V and J ends were trimmed by 11 bases and 1 base, with 11 bases remaining between them. CDR3: CAGATQNTGELFF. DNA for the CDR3: TGTGCCGGTGCTACCCAGAACACCGGGGAGCTGTTTTTT.

This clone was counted only a few times. V gene TRBV30 combines with J gene TRBJ1-2, with no clear D. The V and J ends lost 4 bases and 4 bases respectively, with 7 bases between them. Germline values: CDR1 GTSNPN, CDR2 SVGIG (reference sequence). CDR3 size: 11 residues. CDR3 protein: CAWISVYGYTF. In nucleotides, the CDR3 is TGTGCCTGGATCTCGGTCTATGGCTACACCTTC.

The chain carries TRBV5-8 and TRBJ2-3, with 11 bases aligning to TRBD1. After removal of 4 bases from V and 3 bases from J, the junction contained 4 bases not matched to a gene. The CDR3 is made up of 15 amino acids. CDR1 and CDR2 from the germline V gene are SGHTS and YDEGEE. CDR3: CASSLGQGGTDTQYF. CDR3 bases: TGTGCCAGCAGCCTGGGACAGGGGGGGACAGATACGCAGTATTTT. Full variable domain (remainder filled in from reference TRBV5-8 and TRBJ2-3): EAGVTQSPTHLIKTRGQQATLRCSPISGHTSVYWYQQALGLGLQFLLWYDEGEERNRGNFPPRFSGRQFPNYSSELNVNALELEDSALYLCASSLGQGGTDTQYFGPGTRLTVL.

This clone was observed many times. The chain employs TRBV4-1 and TRBJ2-3; 13 bases are shared with TRBD2. Germline trimming cut 3 bases from V and 7 bases from J; bases unmatched to any gene: 22. This CDR3 has 21 residues. CDR1 and CDR2 from the germline V gene are MGHRA and YSYEKL. The chain's CDR3 is CASSQLFPGLAGPKYLNTQYF. The CDR3 DNA reads TGCGCCAGCAGCCAGCTTTTTCCGGGACTAGCGGGGCCAAAATACCTTAATACGCAGTATTTT.

CDR3 residues: CASSDWTGNTQYF. The CDR3 DNA follows: TGTGCCAGCAGTGATTGGACTGGCAATACGCAGTATTTT. This chain uses TRBV25-1 with TRBJ2-3; a weak D match, TRBD2 (5 bases). Between the trimmed V and J ends, which lost 3 bases and 7 bases, there was a span of 11 bases. The CDR3 contains 13 residues. The germline CDR1 and CDR2 sequences are MGHDK and SYGVNS. The full variable domain, completed using reference TRBV25-1 and TRBJ2-3, is EADIYQTPRYLVIGTGKKITLECSQTMGHDKMYWYQQDPGMELHLIHYSYGVNSTEKGDLSSESTVSRIRTEHFPLTLESARPSHTSQYLCASSDWTGNTQYFGPGTRLTVL.

V usage is TRBV5-1 and J usage is TRBJ2-1; D not resolved. V was cut by 1 base and J by 6 bases, with 8 bases left in between. CDR1 is SGHRS and CDR2 is YFSETQ in the germline V gene. There are 13 residues in the CDR3. CDR3 in DNA: TGCGCCAGCAGCTTGAACAGTCCCAATGAGCAGTTCTTC. Translation gives CASSLNSPNEQFF.